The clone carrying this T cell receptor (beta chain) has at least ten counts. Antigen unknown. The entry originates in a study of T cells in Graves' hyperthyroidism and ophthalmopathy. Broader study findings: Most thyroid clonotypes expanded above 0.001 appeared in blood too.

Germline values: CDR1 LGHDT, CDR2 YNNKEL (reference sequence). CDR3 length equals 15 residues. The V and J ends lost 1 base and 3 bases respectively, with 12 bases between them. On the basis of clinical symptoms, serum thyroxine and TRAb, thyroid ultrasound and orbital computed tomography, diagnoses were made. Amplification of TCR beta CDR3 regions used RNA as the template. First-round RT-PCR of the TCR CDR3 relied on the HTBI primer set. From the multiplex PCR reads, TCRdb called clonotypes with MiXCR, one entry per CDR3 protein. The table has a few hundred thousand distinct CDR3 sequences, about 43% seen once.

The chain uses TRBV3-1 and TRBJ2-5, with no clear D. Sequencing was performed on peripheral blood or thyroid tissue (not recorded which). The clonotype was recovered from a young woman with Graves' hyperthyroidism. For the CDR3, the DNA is TGTGCCAGCAGCCAAGGGTTGCTGACGAAAGAGACCCAGTACTTC. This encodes CASSQGLLTKETQYF.